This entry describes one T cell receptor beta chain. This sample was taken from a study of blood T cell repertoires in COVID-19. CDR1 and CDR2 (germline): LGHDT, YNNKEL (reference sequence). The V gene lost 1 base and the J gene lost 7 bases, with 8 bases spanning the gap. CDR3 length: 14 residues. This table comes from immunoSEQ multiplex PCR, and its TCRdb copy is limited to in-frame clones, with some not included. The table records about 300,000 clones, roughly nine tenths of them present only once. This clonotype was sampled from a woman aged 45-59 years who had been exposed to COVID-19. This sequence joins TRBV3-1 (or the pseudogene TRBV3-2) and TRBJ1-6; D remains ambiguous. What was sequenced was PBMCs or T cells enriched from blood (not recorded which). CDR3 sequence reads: CASSQGTVNSPLHF. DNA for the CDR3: TGTGCCAGCAGCCAAGGCACGGTGAATTCACCCCTCCACTTT.